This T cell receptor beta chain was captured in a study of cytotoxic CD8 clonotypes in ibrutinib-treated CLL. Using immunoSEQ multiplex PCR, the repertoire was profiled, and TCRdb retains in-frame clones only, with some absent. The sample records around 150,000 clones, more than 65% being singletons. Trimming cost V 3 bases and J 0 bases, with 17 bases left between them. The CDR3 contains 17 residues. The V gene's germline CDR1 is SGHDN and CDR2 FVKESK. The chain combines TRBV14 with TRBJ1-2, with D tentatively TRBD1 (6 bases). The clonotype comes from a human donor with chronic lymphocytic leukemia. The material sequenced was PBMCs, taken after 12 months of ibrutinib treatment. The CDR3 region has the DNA TGTGCCAGCAGCCAGACGGTCACAGGGTGGGCTAACTATGGCTACACCTTC. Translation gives CASSQTVTGWANYGYTF.